This record looks at one T cell receptor beta chain sequence and its context. The antigen is undetermined. The second PCR ran about 6 to 12 cycles with a sample-barcoded 5' primer and J-beta primers. Sequencing recovered at least 3 million CDR3-containing paired-end reads from each sample. TCRdb re-called the 5' RACE reads with MiXCR, one entry per CDR3 protein. The sample has about 1.4 million distinct CDR3 sequences, 59% seen once. These data originate in a study of blood T cells in healthy people across ages. Study overall: Template switching captured about one barcoded beta molecule per two T cells. Study-wide results and caveats: As age increased, TCR beta diversity per million T cells fell in a roughly linear fashion. It was held that the diversity estimates obtained from one million T cells were underestimates.

The CDR3 loop spans 15 amino acids. Trimming cost V 6 bases and J 3 bases, with 17 bases left between them. Per germline, CDR1 WSHSY and CDR2 SAAADI. The sequencing input was blood. The chain links TRBV10-2 to TRBJ1-2, with D possibly TRBD1 on 6 matching bases. The origin of this receptor is a man aged 18 to 29 in good health. The CDR3 bases are TGCGCCAGCAGACAGGGACCATCCAGGGACTATGGCTACACCTTC. Encoded protein: CASRQGPSRDYGYTF.